Given below is one T cell receptor beta chain in context. No antigen is known for it. The data belong to a study of cytomegalovirus exposure and HLA in healthy donors. Assay: immunoSEQ multiplex PCR; the TCRdb copy retains only in-frame clones and omits some. The data show 100,000 to 150,000 clones, with about 88% seen just once and about 1.1% held by the top ten. There are 16 residues in the CDR3. The germline V gene has CDR1 SGHTS and CDR2 YDEGEE. The J segment lost 3 bases and the V segment lost 1 base, leaving 7 bases of the junction unmatched. The study, taken as a whole, reports: The classifier reportedly diagnosed cytomegalovirus status with high sensitivity and specificity. The study put about 180 TCR beta chains on its list as cytomegalovirus-associated. Specificity of three CMV-associated chains for CMV antigens was verified in vitro.

The chain employs TRBV5-8 and TRBJ1-5; 7 nucleotides align to TRBD1. Source material: PBMCs. This receptor was taken from a young woman in good health and CMV-seronegative. DNA for the CDR3: TGTGCCAGCAGCTTGCTTGGACAGGACCTCAATCAGCCCCAGCATTTT. This codes for CASSLLGQDLNQPQHF. The complete variable domain, with remaining parts taken from reference TRBV5-8 and TRBJ1-5, reads EAGVTQSPTHLIKTRGQQATLRCSPISGHTSVYWYQQALGLGLQFLLWYDEGEERNRGNFPPRFSGRQFPNYSSELNVNALELEDSALYLCASSLLGQDLNQPQHFGDGTRLSIL.